The 24 T cell receptor beta chains below all came from one sample that was sequenced in a study of Graves' ophthalmopathy and Graves' hyperthyroidism. Using RNA transcripts, the TCR beta CDR3 regions were amplified. After a first-round RT-PCR with HTBI primers, a second-round multiplex PCR was run. A single record per CDR3 protein comes from TCRdb applying MiXCR to the multiplex PCR reads. This table holds about 480,000 distinct CDR3 sequences, over 13% found once. Material for sequencing was blood. All receptors come from a woman in her twenties or thirties with Graves' ophthalmopathy.

This clonotype was seen at least ten times. The chain has TRBV30 and TRBJ1-3, with a tentative D call TRBD1 (5 bases). CDR3 size: 13 residues. Per germline, CDR1 GTSNPN and CDR2 SVGIG (reference sequence). Deletions cut 5 bases from V and 0 bases from J, with 8 bases between. CDR3: CAWDSRSGNTIYF. The CDR3 region has the DNA TGTGCCTGGGACAGCCGCTCTGGAAACACCATATATTTT.

The chain employs TRBV11-1 and TRBJ2-2; D is uncertain. The CDR3 totals 17 residues. The V end was cut by 2 bases, the J end by 0 bases, with 13 bases between. From germline, CDR1 is SGHAT and CDR2 FQDESV (reference sequence). The CDR3 loop is CASSLLPGQANTGELFF. The CDR3 DNA reads TGTGCCAGCAGCTTACTCCCCGGGCAGGCGAACACCGGGGAGCTGTTTTTT.

The chain links TRBV18 to TRBJ1-2; 9 bases are shared with TRBD1. V shed 2 bases and J 6 bases; nucleotides not matched to a gene: 10. CDR1 is KGHSH and CDR2 is LQKENI in the germline V gene. This CDR3 spans 16 amino acids. The CDR3, as DNA: TGTGCCAGCTCACCAGCCCCGGGACAGGGTTACGATGGCTACACCTTC. As protein: CASSPAPGQGYDGYTF.

The chain uses TRBV7-9 and TRBJ2-4; D not resolved. The CDR3 extends over 14 amino acids. Trimming took 4 bases from V and 2 from J, leaving 9 bases between them. Germline-derived CDR1 and CDR2 are SEHNR and FQNEAQ (reference sequence). This chain's CDR3 is CASSSEGSKNIQYF. Here the CDR3 DNA reads TGTGCCAGCAGCTCAGAAGGTTCCAAAAACATTCAGTACTTC.

This clonotype was seen many times. This chain links TRBV11-2 with TRBJ2-7; TRBD1 matches 9 bases. Trimming at V came to 8 bases and at J to 6 bases, leaving 11 bases not matched to a gene. Per germline, CDR1 SGHAT and CDR2 FQNNGV. This CDR3 is built from 14 residues. DNA of the CDR3: TGTGCCAGCCGACGGACAGGGGACTGGGCCGAGCAGTACTTC. Translated, it gives CASRRTGDWAEQYF.

This clonotype showed up many times. The chain couples TRBV20-1 to TRBJ1-2; 7 nucleotides line up with TRBD1. The germline V gene has CDR1 DFQATT and CDR2 SNEGSKA (reference sequence). The CDR3 has 14 residues. The CDR3 is CSITGALASDGYTF. The CDR3, as DNA: TGCAGCATAACAGGGGCCCTCGCCTCGGATGGCTACACCTTC.

This clonotype was counted ten times or more. The V call is TRBV19, the J call TRBJ1-6; a weak D match, TRBD1 (5 bases). V was shortened by 5 bases and J by 2 bases, with 10 bases between the two germline ends. This CDR3 region has 15 residues. Germline lookup yields CDR1 LNHDA and CDR2 SQIVND (reference sequence). The CDR3 DNA sequence: TGTGCCAGTAGTCTCAGGGATGCCTATAATTCACCCCTCCACTTT. This sequence encodes CASSLRDAYNSPLHF. Drawing the rest from reference TRBV19 and TRBJ1-6, the complete variable domain is DGGITQSPKYLFRKEGQNVTLSCEQNLNHDAMYWYRQDPGQGLRLIYYSQIVNDFQKGDIAEGYSVSREKKESFPLTVTSAQKNPTAFYLCASSLRDAYNSPLHFGNGTRLTVT.

The table lists this clonotype with a few counts. The rearrangement joins TRBV11-2 to TRBJ2-7; D gene uncertain. Trimming took 0 bases from V and 4 from J, leaving 7 bases between them. Germline V gives CDR1 SGHAT, CDR2 FQNNGV. The CDR3 is 13 residues long. The CDR3, as DNA: TGTGCCAGCAGCTTAGAAACAGAGTACGAGCAGTACTTC. Its protein is CASSLETEYEQYF.

This clonotype has a count of ten or more. The chain carries TRBV6-1 and TRBJ2-7; weak D call: TRBD1 (5 bases). This CDR3 is 14 amino acids long. With 8 bases removed from V and 5 bases from J, the gap between germline ends came to 19 bases. Germline loops: CDR1 MNHNS, CDR2 SASEGT. CDR3 bases: TGTGCCAGCTTTAGGTCAGGGCTAAACGACGAGCAGTACTTC. It translates to CASFRSGLNDEQYF.

At least ten counts were recorded for this clonotype. The rearrangement joins TRBV7-8 to TRBJ1-5; the match to TRBD1 covers 9 bases. Germline V gene lookup returns CDR1 SGHVS and CDR2 FQNEAQ. The junction had 5 bases not matched to a gene; V was cut back by 3 bases and J by 2 bases. The CDR3 totals 16 residues. CDR3 in DNA: TGTGCCAGCAGCTTGGGGAGGACAGGGGGCAATCAGCCCCAGCATTTT. It is translated as CASSLGRTGGNQPQHF. The whole variable domain, filled in from reference TRBV7-8 and TRBJ1-5, reads GAGVSQSPRYKVAKRGQDVALRCDPISGHVSLFWYQQALGQGPEFLTYFQNEAQLDKSGLPSDRFFAERPEGSVSTLKIQRTQQEDSAVYLCASSLGRTGGNQPQHFGDGTRLSIL.

This clonotype occurred many times. The chain uses TRBV6-4 and TRBJ1-1; 9 nucleotides line up with TRBD1. Germline CDR1 is MRHNA and CDR2 is SNTAGT. The J segment lost 3 bases and the V segment lost 10 bases, leaving 21 bases of the junction unmatched. The length of the CDR3 is 18 residues. The CDR3 DNA reads TGTGCCACTTACCGCGGTCCGGGACAGGGAATCGGGGACACTGAAGCTTTCTTT. Its protein is CATYRGPGQGIGDTEAFF.

This clonotype was seen at least ten times. The rearrangement links TRBV27 to TRBJ1-5, with 9 nucleotides matching TRBD1. In germline, CDR1 is MNHEY, CDR2 SMNVEV (reference sequence). There are 16 residues in the CDR3. V trimming: 0 bases; J trimming: 7 bases; junction bases outside the gene matches: 7. The CDR3 DNA reads as TGTGCCAGCAGTTTATCCCGGACAGGGGTTGGCCAGCCCCAGCATTTT. Its protein is CASSLSRTGVGQPQHF.

The chain recombines TRBV5-1 with TRBJ2-7, with a possible D match to TRBD1 (6 bases). The V gene lost 4 bases and the J gene lost 3 bases, with 11 bases spanning the gap. Germline lookup yields CDR1 SGHRS and CDR2 YFSETQ. The CDR3 loop spans 13 amino acids. CDR3 protein: CASSGQDSYEQYF. The CDR3, as DNA: TGCGCCAGCAGCGGCCAGGACAGCTACGAGCAGTACTTC.

This clonotype was seen a handful of times. The genes are TRBV2 and TRBJ1-5; 7 positions agree with TRBD1. The J segment lost 3 bases and the V segment lost 11 bases, leaving 7 bases of the junction unmatched. The CDR3 loop spans 13 amino acids. Germline values: CDR1 SNHLY, CDR2 FYNNEI. For the CDR3, the DNA is TGTGCCGCCTCGGACAGGAACAATCAGCCCCAGCATTTT. Translating gives CAASDRNNQPQHF.

Ten or more counts support this clonotype. This chain connects TRBV28 to TRBJ2-7, with 9 bases that match TRBD1. The V and J ends lost 4 bases and 0 bases, in that order; junction bases with no gene match: 7. Germline V gene lookup returns CDR1 MDHEN and CDR2 SYDVKM. This CDR3 contains 16 residues. CDR3 protein: CASSSIQGASSYEQYF. The CDR3 DNA is TGTGCCAGCAGTTCCATACAGGGGGCAAGCTCCTACGAGCAGTACTTC.

This clonotype was counted ten times or more. This chain uses TRBV27 with TRBJ2-7, with 9 bases that match TRBD1. CDR1 and CDR2 from the germline V gene are MNHEY and SMNVEV (reference sequence). Losses at the gene ends were 4 bases for V and 4 bases for J; bases not matched to a gene: 8. CDR3 length: 15 residues. The CDR3 here is CASSSGQGSVYEQYF. The CDR3 region has the DNA TGTGCCAGCAGTTCCGGACAGGGGAGCGTGTACGAGCAGTACTTC.

In its sample, this clonotype was seen many times. The V call is TRBV15, the J call TRBJ1-5; no firm D call. In germline, CDR1 is LNHNV, CDR2 YYDKDF (reference sequence). The CDR3 has 15 residues. V gave up 0 bases and J gave up 2 bases, with 8 bases separating them. This CDR3 is CATSRDKGGNQPQHF. DNA of the CDR3: TGTGCCACCAGCAGAGACAAAGGCGGCAATCAGCCCCAGCATTTT.

This clonotype was picked up many times. V is TRBV6-5 and J is TRBJ2-2; D may correspond to TRBD1 or TRBD2 (5 bases each). V lost 4 bases, J lost 2 bases, and 11 bases lay in between. The length of the CDR3 is 15 residues. CDR1 and CDR2 from the germline V gene are MNHEY and SVGAGI. The CDR3, as DNA: TGTGCCAGCAGTTCCCCGGGGCGCAACACCGGGGAGCTGTTTTTT. This translates into CASSSPGRNTGELFF.

This clonotype was counted many times. The rearrangement joins TRBV12-3 or TRBV12-4 to TRBJ1-5; no clear D gene. V was shortened by 1 base and J by 5 bases, with 6 bases between the two germline ends. This CDR3 has 13 residues. The CDR3 loop is CASSLDGYQPQHF. CDR3 nucleotide sequence: TGTGCCAGCAGTTTAGATGGTTATCAGCCCCAGCATTTT.

This clonotype showed up many times. The chain carries TRBV6-1 and TRBJ1-2; D unclear. CDR3 length equals 14 residues. Trimming removed 6 bases from V and 0 bases from J, with 11 bases in between. The germline gives CDR1 MNHNS, CDR2 SASEGT. As DNA, the CDR3 is TGTGCCAGCAGCCCCGCGGGAGCTAACTATGGCTACACCTTC. It encodes CASSPAGANYGYTF.

The sample holds many counts of this clonotype. The chain joins TRBV9 to TRBJ1-3; D call uncertain. V was trimmed by 4 bases and J by 0 bases, leaving 5 bases between them. CDR3 length: 13 amino acids. Germline CDR1 is SGDLS and CDR2 is YYNGEE. CDR3 sequence (DNA): TGTGCCAGCAGCCCTAGCTCTGGAAACACCATATATTTT. It specifies CASSPSSGNTIYF.

This clonotype showed up many times. The CDR3 reads CASSLDGENTEAFF. In DNA, the CDR3 is TGTGCCAGCAGCTTAGACGGAGAGAACACTGAAGCTTTCTTT. V usage is TRBV7-8 and J usage is TRBJ1-1; D unresolved. There are 14 residues in the CDR3. The V gene lost 1 base and the J gene lost 1 base, with 7 bases spanning the gap. Germline CDR1 SGHVS, CDR2 FQNEAQ.

This clonotype has ten or more counts. The chain uses TRBV11-1 and TRBJ2-5; D is unclear. This CDR3 has 12 amino acids. CDR1 and CDR2 from the germline V gene are SGHAT and FQDESV (reference sequence). Trimming took off 4 bases at V and 5 bases at J, with 8 bases between the two ends. This CDR3 reads CASSSRVETQYF. CDR3 nucleotide sequence: TGTGCCAGCAGCTCTCGGGTCGAGACCCAGTACTTC.

This clonotype was observed many times. V usage is TRBV12-3 or TRBV12-4 and J usage is TRBJ2-3; 10 nucleotides agree with TRBD2. The V and J ends lost 1 base and 0 bases, in that order; junction bases with no gene match: 1. The CDR3 has 16 amino acids. The CDR3, as DNA: TGTGCCAGCAGTTTAGTACTAGCGGGGAGCACAGATACGCAGTATTTT. It translates to CASSLVLAGSTDTQYF.